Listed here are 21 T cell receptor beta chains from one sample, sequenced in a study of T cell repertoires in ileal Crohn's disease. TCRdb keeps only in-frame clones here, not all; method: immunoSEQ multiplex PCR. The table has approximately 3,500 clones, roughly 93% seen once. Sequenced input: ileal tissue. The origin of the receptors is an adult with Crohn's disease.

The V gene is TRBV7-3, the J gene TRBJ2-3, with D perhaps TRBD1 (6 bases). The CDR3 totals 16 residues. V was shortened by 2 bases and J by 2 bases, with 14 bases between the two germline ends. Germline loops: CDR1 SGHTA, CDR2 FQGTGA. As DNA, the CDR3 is TGTGCCAGCAGCTTAGGGGCGAACAGGGCCACAGATACGCAGTATTTT. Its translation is CASSLGANRATDTQYF.

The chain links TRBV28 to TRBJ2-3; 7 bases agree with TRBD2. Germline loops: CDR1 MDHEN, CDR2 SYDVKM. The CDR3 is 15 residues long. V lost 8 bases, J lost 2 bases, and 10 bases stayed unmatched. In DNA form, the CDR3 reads TGTGCCAGCGCTAGGGCGGGAGCGCCCACAGATACGCAGTATTTT. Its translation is CASARAGAPTDTQYF.

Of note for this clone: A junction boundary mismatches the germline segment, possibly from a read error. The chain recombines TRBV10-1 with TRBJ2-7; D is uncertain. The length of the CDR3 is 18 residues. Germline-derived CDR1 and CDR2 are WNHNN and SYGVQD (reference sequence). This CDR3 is CTSSESPGLTDNPYEQYF. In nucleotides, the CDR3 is TGCACCAGCAGTGAGTCCCCAGGTCTAACCGATAACCCCTACGAGCAGTACTTC.

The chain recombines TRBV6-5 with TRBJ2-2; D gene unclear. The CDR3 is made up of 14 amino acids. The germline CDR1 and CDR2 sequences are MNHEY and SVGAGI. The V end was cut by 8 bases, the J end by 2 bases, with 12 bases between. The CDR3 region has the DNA TGTGCCAGCCGGCGGACGGATAACACCGGGGAGCTGTTTTTT. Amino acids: CASRRTDNTGELFF.

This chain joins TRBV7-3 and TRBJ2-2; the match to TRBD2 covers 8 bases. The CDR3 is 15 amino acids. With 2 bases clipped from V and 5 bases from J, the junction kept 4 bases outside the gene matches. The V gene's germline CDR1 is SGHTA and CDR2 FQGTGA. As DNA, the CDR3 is TGTGCCAGCAGCTTAGTGGCTAGCGGGACCGGGGAGCTGTTTTTT. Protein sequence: CASSLVASGTGELFF.

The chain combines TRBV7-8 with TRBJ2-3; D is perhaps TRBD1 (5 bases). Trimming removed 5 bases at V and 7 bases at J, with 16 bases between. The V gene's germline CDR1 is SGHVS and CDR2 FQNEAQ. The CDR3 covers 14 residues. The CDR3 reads CASSIRSGHHTQYF. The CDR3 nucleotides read TGTGCCAGCAGCATACGCTCAGGGCATCATACGCAGTATTTT. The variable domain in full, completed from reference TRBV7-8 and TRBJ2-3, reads GAGVSQSPRYKVAKRGQDVALRCDPISGHVSLFWYQQALGQGPEFLTYFQNEAQLDKSGLPSDRFFAERPEGSVSTLKIQRTQQEDSAVYLCASSIRSGHHTQYFGPGTRLTVL.

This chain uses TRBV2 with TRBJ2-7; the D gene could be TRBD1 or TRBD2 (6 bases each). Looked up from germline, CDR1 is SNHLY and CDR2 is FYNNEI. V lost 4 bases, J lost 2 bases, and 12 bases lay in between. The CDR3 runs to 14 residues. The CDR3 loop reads CASSGQGRPYEQYF. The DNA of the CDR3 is TGTGCCAGCAGTGGGCAGGGGAGGCCCTACGAGCAGTACTTC.

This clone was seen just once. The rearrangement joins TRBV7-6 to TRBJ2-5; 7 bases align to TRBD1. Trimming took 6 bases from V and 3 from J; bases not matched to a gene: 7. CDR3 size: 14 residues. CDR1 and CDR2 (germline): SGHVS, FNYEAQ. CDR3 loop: CASRLQGPKETQYF. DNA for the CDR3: TGTGCCAGCAGGCTACAGGGGCCAAAAGAGACCCAGTACTTC.

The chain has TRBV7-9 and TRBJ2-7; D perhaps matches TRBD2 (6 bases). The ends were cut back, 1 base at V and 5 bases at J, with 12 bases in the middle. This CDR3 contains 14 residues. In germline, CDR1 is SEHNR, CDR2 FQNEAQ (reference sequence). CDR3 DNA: TGTGCCAGCAGCTTAGGGCGGGACCCTAACGAGCAGTACTTC. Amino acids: CASSLGRDPNEQYF.

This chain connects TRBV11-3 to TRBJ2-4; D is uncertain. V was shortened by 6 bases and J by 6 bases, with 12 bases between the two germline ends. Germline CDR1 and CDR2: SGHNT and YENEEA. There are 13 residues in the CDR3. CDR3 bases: TGTGCCAGCAGTTCAGGCGGAAGAAACATTCAGTACTTC. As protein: CASSSGGRNIQYF.

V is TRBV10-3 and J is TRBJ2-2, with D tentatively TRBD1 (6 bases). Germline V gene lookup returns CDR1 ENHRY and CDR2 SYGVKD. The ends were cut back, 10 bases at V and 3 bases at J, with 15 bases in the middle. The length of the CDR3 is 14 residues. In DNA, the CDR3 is TGTGCCACCAGGGCCCCAGGGGACACCGGGGAGCTGTTTTTT. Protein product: CATRAPGDTGELFF.

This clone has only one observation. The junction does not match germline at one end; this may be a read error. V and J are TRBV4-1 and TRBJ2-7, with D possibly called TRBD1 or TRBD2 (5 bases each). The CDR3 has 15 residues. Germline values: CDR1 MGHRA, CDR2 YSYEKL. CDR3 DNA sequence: TGCGCCAGCAGCCAATTAGTAGAACCTCACTCGGGGCCCCACTTC. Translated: CASSQLVEPHSGPHF.

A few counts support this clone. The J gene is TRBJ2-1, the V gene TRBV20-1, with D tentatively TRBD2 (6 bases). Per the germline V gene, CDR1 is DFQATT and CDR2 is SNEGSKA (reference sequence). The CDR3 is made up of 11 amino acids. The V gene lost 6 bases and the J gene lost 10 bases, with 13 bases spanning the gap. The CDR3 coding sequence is TGCAGTGCCCTTCGGGGGATCGAGCAGTTCTTC. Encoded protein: CSALRGIEQFF.

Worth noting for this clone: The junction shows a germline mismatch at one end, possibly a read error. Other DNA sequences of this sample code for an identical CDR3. This CDR3 reads CASSDDGTGPNEQFF. CDR3 nucleotide sequence: TGCGCCAGCAGTGACGACGGGACAGGGCCCAATGAGCAGTTCTTC. The chain couples TRBV6-1 to TRBJ2-1; 9 bases are a match to TRBD1. Germline CDR1 is MNHNS and CDR2 is SASEGT. This CDR3 contains 15 residues.

In DNA, the CDR3 is TGTGCCAGTAGCCTAGGGGGCCGGAGGACAGATACGCAGTATTTT. Its protein product is CASSLGGRRTDTQYF. The J gene is TRBJ2-3, the V gene TRBV19, with 7 bases matching TRBD1. The CDR3 runs 15 residues. Germline V lookup: CDR1 LNHDA, CDR2 SQIVND (reference sequence). After removal of 6 bases from V and 3 bases from J, the junction contained 9 bases not matched to a gene.

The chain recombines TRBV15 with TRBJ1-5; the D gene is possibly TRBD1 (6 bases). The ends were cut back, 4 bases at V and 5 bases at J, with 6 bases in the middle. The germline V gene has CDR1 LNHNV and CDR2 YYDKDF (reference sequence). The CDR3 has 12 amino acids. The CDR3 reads CATSKGDQPQHF. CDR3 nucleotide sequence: TGTGCCACCAGCAAGGGGGATCAGCCCCAGCATTTT.

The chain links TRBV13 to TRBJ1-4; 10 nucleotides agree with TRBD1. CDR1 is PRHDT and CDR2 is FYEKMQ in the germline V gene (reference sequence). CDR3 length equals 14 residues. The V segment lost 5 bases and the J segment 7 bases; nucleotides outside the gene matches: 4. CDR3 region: CASSQGQGIEKLFF. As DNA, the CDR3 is TGTGCCAGCAGCCAGGGACAGGGGATTGAAAAACTGTTTTTT.

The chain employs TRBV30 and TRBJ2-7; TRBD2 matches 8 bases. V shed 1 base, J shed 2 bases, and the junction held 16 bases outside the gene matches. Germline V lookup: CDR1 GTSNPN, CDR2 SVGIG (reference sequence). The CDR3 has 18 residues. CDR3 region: CAWSARLAGETPAYEQYF. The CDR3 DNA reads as TGTGCCTGGAGTGCCCGGCTAGCGGGTGAAACCCCAGCCTACGAGCAGTACTTC.

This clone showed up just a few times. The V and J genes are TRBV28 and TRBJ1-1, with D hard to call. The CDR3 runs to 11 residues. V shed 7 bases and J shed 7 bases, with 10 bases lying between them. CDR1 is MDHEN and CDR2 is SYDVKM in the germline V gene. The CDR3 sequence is CASTVKGEAFF. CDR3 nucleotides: TGTGCCAGCACTGTTAAAGGTGAAGCTTTCTTT.

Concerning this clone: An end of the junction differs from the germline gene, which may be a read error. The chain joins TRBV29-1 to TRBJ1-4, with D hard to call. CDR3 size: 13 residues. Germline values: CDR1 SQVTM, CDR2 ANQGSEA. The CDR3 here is CSVEELVGDKWVF. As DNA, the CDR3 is TGCAGCGTTGAAGAGTTGGTCGGAGATAAGTGGGTTTTT.

The chain's CDR3 is CASNRGSTNEKLFF. The CDR3 nucleotides are TGTGCCAGTAACAGGGGTTCAACTAATGAAAAACTGTTTTTT. The genes are TRBV19 and TRBJ1-4; TRBD1 agrees at 7 bases. The ends lost 7 bases at V and 0 bases at J; junction bases unmatched: 2. CDR3 length equals 14 residues. Germline V CDR1 and CDR2: LNHDA, SQIVND (reference sequence).